These 17 T cell receptor beta chains were all obtained from the same sample, sequenced in a study of cytomegalovirus exposure and HLA in healthy donors. Primers: 60 Vbeta forward and 13 Jbeta reverse. Libraries were prepared by immunoSEQ multiplex PCR; TCRdb keeps only in-frame clonotypes and omits some of them. The sample includes 190,000 or so clones, around 83% of them seen just once. The sample consisted of PBMCs. These receptors were obtained from a man aged 50-60 years in good health and CMV-seronegative.

The genes are TRBV7-8 and TRBJ2-5; 10 nucleotides agree with TRBD1. There are 16 residues in the CDR3. Looked up from germline, CDR1 is SGHVS and CDR2 is FQNEAQ. With V trimmed by 1 base and J by 5 bases, 7 bases remained unmatched. CDR3 loop: CASSLGDRGLRETQYF. The CDR3 DNA reads as TGTGCCAGCAGCTTAGGGGACAGGGGCCTCCGGGAGACCCAGTACTTC.

This clone was recorded only once. The chain has TRBV5-4 and TRBJ2-5; D is undetermined. The CDR3 length is 12 residues. The V gene lost 0 bases and the J gene lost 8 bases, with 8 bases spanning the gap. Germline CDR1 reads SGHNT; CDR2 reads YYREEE (reference sequence). The CDR3 region is CASSLGGATQYF. CDR3 DNA: TGTGCCAGCAGCTTGGGAGGAGCAACCCAGTACTTC.

The gene calls are TRBV4-3 and TRBJ2-7, with D unresolved. CDR3 length equals 13 residues. Germline-derived CDR1 and CDR2 are LGHNA and YSLEER. The V and J ends lost 1 base and 1 base respectively, with 5 bases between them. CDR3 residues: CASSQVQSYEQYF. As DNA, the CDR3 is TGCGCCAGCAGCCAAGTGCAGTCCTACGAGCAGTACTTC.

The chain carries TRBV4-1 and TRBJ2-5; D perhaps matches TRBD1 (5 bases). V lost 1 base and J lost 2, with 5 bases in between. This CDR3 spans 13 amino acids. CDR1 MGHRA and CDR2 YSYEKL come from the germline V gene. This chain's CDR3 is CASSQGQQETQYF. The CDR3 bases are TGCGCCAGCAGCCAAGGACAGCAAGAGACCCAGTACTTC.

CDR3 sequence reads: CASSREGDGYGYTF. CDR3 in DNA: TGTGCCAGTAGTCGGGAGGGGGACGGCTATGGCTACACCTTC. The chain joins TRBV19 to TRBJ1-2; the D gene is possibly TRBD1 (6 bases). Germline-derived CDR1 and CDR2 are LNHDA and SQIVND (reference sequence). This CDR3 comprises 14 residues. V was cut by 5 bases and J by 4 bases, with 14 bases left in between.

The chain has TRBV2 and TRBJ1-4; D remains ambiguous. V lost 2 bases and J 8 bases, leaving 12 bases between the germline ends. Germline values: CDR1 SNHLY, CDR2 FYNNEI. The CDR3 totals 14 residues. The CDR3 DNA is TGTGCCAGCAGTGAAAGCGCCCGGGGAGAAAAACTGTTTTTT. As protein: CASSESARGEKLFF. The whole variable domain, filled in from reference TRBV2 and TRBJ1-4, reads EPEVTQTPSHQVTQMGQEVILRCVPISNHLYFYWYRQILGQKVEFLVSFYNNEISEKSEIFDDQFSVERPDGSNFTLKIRSTKLEDSAMYFCASSESARGEKLFFGSGTQLSVL.

The rearrangement joins TRBV28 to TRBJ1-5; no clear D. This CDR3 is built from 13 residues. V was clipped by 11 bases and J by 0 bases, with 11 bases between them. The germline V gene has CDR1 MDHEN and CDR2 SYDVKM. This chain's CDR3 is CAVISGSNQPQHF. DNA of the CDR3: TGTGCCGTTATTTCAGGTAGCAATCAGCCCCAGCATTTT.

This chain joins TRBV4-1 and TRBJ2-5, with TRBD1 identical over 7 bases. The CDR3 spans 16 residues. Trimming removed 4 bases from V and 5 bases from J; junction bases left unmatched: 13. CDR1 and CDR2 (germline): MGHRA, YSYEKL. The CDR3 loop reads CASSRIEGGSWETQYF. The DNA for the CDR3 is TGCGCCAGCAGCCGGATCGAAGGGGGCAGTTGGGAGACCCAGTACTTC.

The chain recombines TRBV19 with TRBJ1-5; weak D call: TRBD1 (5 bases). Trimming pared 8 bases from V and 5 bases from J, leaving 22 bases between. CDR1 and CDR2 (germline): LNHDA, SQIVND (reference sequence). The CDR3 has 16 amino acids. The CDR3 coding sequence is TGTGCCAGTCACGACCTCTTAAGACAGCGACATCAGCCCCAGCATTTT. It is translated as CASHDLLRQRHQPQHF.

V and J are TRBV28 and TRBJ1-2; possibly TRBD1 for D (5 bases). V dropped 6 bases and J dropped 5 bases, with 16 bases sitting between them. This CDR3 contains 14 residues. CDR1 is MDHEN and CDR2 is SYDVKM in the germline V gene. The CDR3 spells CASRLIQGNYGYTF. CDR3 bases: TGTGCCAGCAGGCTGATTCAGGGAAATTATGGCTACACCTTC.

This clone showed up just a few times. J is TRBJ1-5 and V is TRBV6-6, with 9 nucleotides matching TRBD1. The CDR3 extends over 16 amino acids. The germline V gene encodes CDR1 MNHNY and CDR2 SVGAGI (reference sequence). V lost 6 bases and J lost 5; bases outside the gene matches: 11. Here the CDR3 reads CASRHRDRDFDQPQHF. The CDR3 DNA reads TGTGCCAGCAGACACCGGGACAGGGATTTTGATCAGCCCCAGCATTTT.

This clone was observed a single time. This rearrangement joins TRBV2 to TRBJ1-5; no definite D call. Germline V gene sequence: CDR1 SNHLY, CDR2 FYNNEI. The CDR3 runs to 15 residues. The V end was cut by 1 base, the J end by 3 bases, with 10 bases between. This CDR3 reads CASSEERGFNQPQHF. The CDR3 nucleotides are TGTGCCAGCAGTGAAGAACGAGGTTTCAATCAGCCCCAGCATTTT.

V is TRBV5-1 and J is TRBJ2-1; 8 bases align to TRBD2. Germline values: CDR1 SGHRS, CDR2 YFSETQ. The CDR3 runs 15 residues. The ends lost 0 bases at V and 8 bases at J; junction bases unmatched: 7. CDR3 sequence reads: CASSLESGGRYEQFF. For the CDR3, the DNA is TGCGCCAGCAGCTTGGAGTCGGGAGGGCGTTATGAGCAGTTCTTC.

The chain uses TRBV11-2 and TRBJ1-3; maybe TRBD1 (6 bases). The CDR3 runs 16 residues. The V end lost 0 bases, the J end lost 3 bases, and 12 bases lay between the germline ends. CDR1 and CDR2 from the germline V gene are SGHAT and FQNNGV. CDR3 sequence reads: CASSLDLSRGGNTIYF. As DNA, the CDR3 is TGTGCCAGCAGCTTAGATCTCAGCAGGGGTGGAAACACCATATATTTT.

The V and J genes are TRBV7-2 and TRBJ2-1; D possibly corresponds to TRBD1 (5 bases). Per germline, CDR1 SGHTA and CDR2 FQGNSA. The CDR3 sequence is 17 residues long. Between the trimmed V and J ends, which lost 2 bases and 9 bases, there was a span of 23 bases. The CDR3 bases are TGTGCCAGCAGCTTATTCCCAAGCTCCAGGGTGACGGGTGAGCAGTTCTTC. Its protein is CASSLFPSSRVTGEQFF.

This chain links TRBV19 with TRBJ1-5; TRBD1 is a possible D gene (6 bases). The ends were cut back, 6 bases at V and 3 bases at J, with 9 bases in the middle. This CDR3 comprises 13 residues. Germline V lookup: CDR1 LNHDA, CDR2 SQIVND (reference sequence). CDR3 in amino acids: CASRDSPNQPQHF. The DNA for the CDR3 is TGTGCCAGTAGGGACAGCCCCAATCAGCCCCAGCATTTT. The whole variable domain, remainder taken from reference TRBV19 and TRBJ1-5, is DGGITQSPKYLFRKEGQNVTLSCEQNLNHDAMYWYRQDPGQGLRLIYYSQIVNDFQKGDIAEGYSVSREKKESFPLTVTSAQKNPTAFYLCASRDSPNQPQHFGDGTRLSIL.

This clone occurred a few times. The chain has TRBV19 and TRBJ1-1; 9 bases fit TRBD1. The V gene's germline CDR1 is LNHDA and CDR2 SQIVND (reference sequence). This CDR3 is 12 amino acids long. J was trimmed by 11 bases and V by 4 bases; bases with no gene match: 5. The CDR3 protein is CASSTRQGVAFF. The CDR3 DNA reads TGTGCCAGTAGTACAAGACAGGGGGTGGCTTTCTTT.